Listed below are T cell receptor beta chains from one sample, sequenced in a study of cytomegalovirus exposure and HLA in healthy donors. TCRdb's table, derived via immunoSEQ multiplex PCR, lists solely in-frame clones and lacks some. The sample holds about 150,000 clones, approximately 68% seen once. Material: PBMCs. The receptor source for this set is a man aged 35-49 years in good health and CMV-seronegative. Both conserved end residues are part of each CDR3. D genes are given only for firm matches. Clone size is given for some rows only: seen once, a few or many times, or a class if the clone is expanded.

j_call: TRBJ1-4; v_call: TRBV30; d_call: NA; clone_size: NA; cdr3_aa: CAWSVDTSWGEKLFF; cdr3_nt: TGTGCCTGGAGCGTGGACACCTCTTGGGGTGAAAAACTGTTTTTT
j_call: TRBJ1-2; v_call: TRBV5-1; d_call: NA; clone_size: few; cdr3_aa: CASSFAGKANYGYTF; cdr3_nt: TGCGCCAGCAGCTTTGCAGGGAAAGCTAACTATGGCTACACCTTC
j_call: TRBJ1-3; v_call: TRBV7-9; d_call: NA; clone_size: few; cdr3_aa: CASSLQGLSGNTIYF; cdr3_nt: TGTGCCAGCAGCTTACAGGGCCTCTCTGGAAACACCATATATTTT
j_call: TRBJ1-2; v_call: TRBV30; d_call: TRBD1; clone_size: NA; cdr3_aa: CAWEDRGYGYTF; cdr3_nt: TGTGCCTGGGAAGACAGGGGCTATGGCTACACCTTC
j_call: TRBJ2-7; v_call: TRBV9; d_call: TRBD1; clone_size: NA; cdr3_aa: CASSAGTVGEQYF; cdr3_nt: TGTGCCAGCAGCGCCGGGACAGTCGGCGAGCAGTACTTC
j_call: TRBJ2-3; v_call: TRBV18; d_call: TRBD1; clone_size: NA; cdr3_aa: CASSPQQGASDTQYF; cdr3_nt: TGTGCCAGCTCACCCCAACAGGGGGCCTCAGATACGCAGTATTTT
j_call: TRBJ2-2; v_call: TRBV19; d_call: TRBD1; clone_size: NA; cdr3_aa: CASSIGQGSHTGELFF; cdr3_nt: TGTGCCAGTAGTATTGGACAGGGTAGCCACACCGGGGAGCTGTTTTTT
j_call: TRBJ2-3; v_call: TRBV30; d_call: TRBD2; clone_size: few; cdr3_aa: CAWSEQRETDTQYF; cdr3_nt: TGTGCCTGGAGTGAACAGCGGGAGACAGATACGCAGTATTTT
j_call: TRBJ2-7; v_call: TRBV30; d_call: NA; clone_size: NA; cdr3_aa: CAWSVGVDEQYF; cdr3_nt: TGTGCCTGGAGTGTAGGGGTAGACGAGCAGTACTTC
j_call: TRBJ2-7; v_call: TRBV18; d_call: TRBD1; clone_size: NA; cdr3_aa: CASSPLGQGSYEQYF; cdr3_nt: TGTGCCAGCTCACCACTGGGACAGGGATCGTACGAGCAGTACTTC
j_call: TRBJ1-2; v_call: TRBV5-1; d_call: NA; clone_size: few; cdr3_aa: CASSPPPRDFNYGYTF; cdr3_nt: TGCGCCAGCAGCCCTCCCCCCAGGGATTTTAACTATGGCTACACCTTC
j_call: TRBJ1-5; v_call: TRBV10-3; d_call: NA; clone_size: NA; cdr3_aa: CAISGHGDNQPQHF; cdr3_nt: TGTGCCATCAGTGGTCACGGGGACAATCAGCCCCAGCATTTT
j_call: TRBJ1-5; v_call: TRBV19; d_call: TRBD1; clone_size: NA; cdr3_aa: CASKTGYPDQPQHF; cdr3_nt: TGTGCCAGCAAGACAGGGTATCCGGATCAGCCCCAGCATTTT
j_call: TRBJ1-1; v_call: TRBV4-1; d_call: NA; clone_size: NA; cdr3_aa: CASSGPGGVTEAFF; cdr3_nt: TGCGCCAGCAGCGGGCCGGGGGGTGTCACTGAAGCTTTCTTT
j_call: TRBJ2-7; v_call: TRBV28; d_call: TRBD1; clone_size: NA; cdr3_aa: CASTRRDRNHEQYF; cdr3_nt: TGTGCCAGCACCCGTCGGGACAGGAACCACGAGCAGTACTTC
j_call: TRBJ2-3; v_call: TRBV29-1; d_call: NA; clone_size: NA; cdr3_aa: CSVFRGGSAITDTQYF; cdr3_nt: TGCAGCGTTTTCAGGGGCGGGTCGGCCATCACAGATACGCAGTATTTT
j_call: TRBJ2-1; v_call: TRBV7-9; d_call: TRBD2; clone_size: few; cdr3_aa: CASSDRETSGGRNEQFF; cdr3_nt: TGTGCCAGCAGCGACCGAGAAACTAGCGGGGGGCGCAATGAGCAGTTCTTC
j_call: TRBJ1-4; v_call: TRBV2; d_call: NA; clone_size: NA; cdr3_aa: CASSDRTLGEKLFF; cdr3_nt: TGTGCCAGCAGTGACCGCACCCTGGGCGAAAAACTGTTTTTT
j_call: TRBJ2-5; v_call: TRBV7-9; d_call: TRBD1; clone_size: NA; cdr3_aa: CASRMWGQGGETQYF; cdr3_nt: TGTGCCAGCAGAATGTGGGGACAGGGAGGAGAGACCCAGTACTTC
j_call: TRBJ1-1; v_call: TRBV19; d_call: NA; clone_size: once; cdr3_aa: CASSIRVRGALPNTEAFF; cdr3_nt: TGTGCCAGTAGTATAAGGGTTCGGGGGGCCCTACCGAACACTGAAGCTTTCTTT
j_call: TRBJ1-1; v_call: TRBV6-5; d_call: NA; clone_size: NA; cdr3_aa: CASSPRGGWTEAFF; cdr3_nt: TGTGCCAGCAGTCCCCGAGGAGGATGGACTGAAGCTTTCTTT
j_call: TRBJ1-2; v_call: TRBV27; d_call: NA; clone_size: few; cdr3_aa: CASGESANYGYPF; cdr3_nt: TGTGCCAGCGGGGAGAGTGCTAACTATGGCTACCCCTTC
j_call: TRBJ2-1; v_call: TRBV4-3; d_call: TRBD2; clone_size: NA; cdr3_aa: CASSQDTSGYYNEQFF; cdr3_nt: TGCGCCAGCAGCCAAGATACTAGCGGGTACTACAATGAGCAGTTCTTC
j_call: TRBJ1-2; v_call: TRBV19; d_call: TRBD1; clone_size: few; cdr3_aa: CASSPGTGVFSYYGYTF; cdr3_nt: TGTGCCAGTAGTCCCGGGACAGGGGTATTCTCTTACTATGGCTACACCTTC
j_call: TRBJ2-7; v_call: TRBV15; d_call: NA; clone_size: few; cdr3_aa: CATSGHAGAIYEQYF; cdr3_nt: TGTGCCACCAGCGGCCATGCAGGGGCGATCTACGAGCAGTACTTC